There are many counts of the clone carrying this TCR beta chain. The source material, RNA transcripts, was used to amplify TCR beta CDR3 regions. With the HTBI primer set, the TCR CDR3 went through a first round of RT-PCR. Each CDR3 protein is one row after TCRdb ran MiXCR on the multiplex PCR reads. This table holds roughly 180,000 distinct CDR3 sequences, over 7.5% found once. This sample was included in a study of T cells in Graves' hyperthyroidism and ophthalmopathy. This clonotype was obtained from a woman younger than 30 with Graves' hyperthyroidism that later progressed to Graves' ophthalmopathy. The sequencing input was blood.

In nucleotides, the CDR3 is TGTGCCAGCAGTGAAGCGAGTGGGGTGCCCCAGTACTTC. It encodes CASSEASGVPQYF. V usage is TRBV6-1 and J usage is TRBJ2-5; D is uncertain. The CDR3 loop spans 13 amino acids. CDR1 and CDR2 from the germline V gene are MNHNS and SASEGT. V was clipped by 0 bases and J by 9 bases, with 11 bases between them.